This entry lists 27 T cell receptor beta chains sequenced from one sample in a study of T-cell reconstitution after alpha-beta-depleted transplantation in children. Study-level points and caveats: T-cell counts and diversity at one year following transplant were attributed mainly to newly produced T cells.

Using unique molecular identifiers, the investigators prepared the TCRbeta library. TCRdb ran MiXCR on the PCR reads and lists one entry per CDR3 protein. The sample has about 300,000 distinct CDR3 sequences; over 7% are singletons. These receptors have no identified antigens. The material was peripheral blood, obtained 360 days after TCRalphabeta/CD19-depleted stem cell transplant. The receptor source for this set is a female patient aged 2-10 years who had a stem cell transplant for Fanconi anemia, so the T cells may come from the graft donor.

This clonotype has at least ten counts. V usage is TRBV7-9 and J usage is TRBJ2-7, with TRBD2 matching over 7 bases. V was pared by 2 bases and J by 0 bases, with 7 bases of the junction left unmatched. CDR1 and CDR2 from the germline V gene are SEHNR and FQNEAQ (reference sequence). The CDR3 length is 16 residues. The CDR3 DNA is TGTGCCAGCAGCTTATTGCCGGGAGGCGTCTCCTACGAGCAGTACTTC. As protein: CASSLLPGGVSYEQYF. The complete variable domain, with remaining parts taken from reference TRBV7-9 and TRBJ2-7, reads DTGVSQNPRHKITKRGQNVTFRCDPISEHNRLYWYRQTLGQGPEFLTYFQNEAQLEKSRLLSDRFSAERPKGSFSTLEIQRTEQGDSAMYLCASSLLPGGVSYEQYFGPGTRLTVT.

Comment on this clonotype: Just one base apart from a much larger clone, this may be a read error. The genes are TRBV5-1 and TRBJ1-5; the match to TRBD1 covers 9 bases. V lost 4 bases to trimming and J lost 7 bases; unmatched junction nucleotides: 9. CDR3 size: 15 residues. Looked up from germline, CDR1 is SGHRS and CDR2 is YFSETQ. The CDR3 DNA follows: TGCGCCAGCAGCCCTGAACAGGGGGCAGGGCAGCCCCAGCATTTT. Amino acids: CASSPEQGAGQPQHF.

This clonotype was recorded a few times. J is TRBJ2-4 and V is TRBV18; D may match TRBD1 or TRBD2 (7 bases each). This CDR3 spans 15 amino acids. Trimming cost V 4 bases and J 3 bases, with 13 bases left between them. The germline V gene has CDR1 KGHSH and CDR2 LQKENI. CDR3 sequence reads: CASSHSGTDKNIQYF. The CDR3 DNA reads as TGTGCCAGCTCACACAGCGGGACAGACAAAAACATTCAGTACTTC.

The rearrangement uses TRBV20-1 and TRBJ1-1; 7 bases agree with TRBD1. The germline V gene has CDR1 DFQATT and CDR2 SNEGSKA (reference sequence). V shed 2 bases and J 1 base; nucleotides not matched to a gene: 16. The CDR3 extends over 18 amino acids. The CDR3 DNA reads TGCAGTGCTAGAACACCCGGGGGAGGGGGCGCTTGGAACACTGAAGCTTTCTTT. Protein sequence: CSARTPGGGGAWNTEAFF.

This clonotype has at least ten counts. The chain links TRBV3-1 to TRBJ2-3; 7 nucleotides line up with TRBD2. The J segment lost 2 bases and the V segment lost 4 bases, leaving 6 bases of the junction unmatched. The length of the CDR3 is 15 residues. Per the germline V gene, CDR1 is LGHDT and CDR2 is YNNKEL (reference sequence). In nucleotides, the CDR3 is TGTGCCAGCAGCCCGCCCGAGCGGGACACAGATACGCAGTATTTT. Residues: CASSPPERDTDTQYF.

This clonotype was counted at least ten times. The chain is built from TRBV10-3 and TRBJ2-5, with 7 bases aligning to TRBD1. This CDR3 is 13 amino acids long. CDR1 and CDR2 from the germline V gene are ENHRY and SYGVKD. The J segment lost 3 bases and the V segment lost 6 bases, leaving 4 bases of the junction unmatched. CDR3 DNA sequence: TGTGCCATCAGCGACGACAGGGAAGAGACCCAGTACTTC. Its protein product is CAISDDREETQYF.

This clonotype was picked up a small number of times. The genes are TRBV5-1 and TRBJ1-1; a possible D gene is TRBD1 (5 bases). The germline CDR1 and CDR2 sequences are SGHRS and YFSETQ. Trimming shortened V by 0 bases and J by 4 bases, and 13 bases separated the two germline ends. This CDR3 comprises 15 residues. The CDR3 sequence: CASSLASGLGTEAFF. The CDR3 nucleotides are TGCGCCAGCAGCTTGGCCTCAGGGCTGGGCACTGAAGCTTTCTTT.

The table lists this clonotype with a few counts. The chain has TRBV5-1 and TRBJ1-1; 9 nucleotides agree with TRBD1. V gave up 7 bases and J gave up 2 bases; unmatched junction bases: 9. The CDR3 is 15 amino acids. Germline V gives CDR1 SGHRS, CDR2 YFSETQ. The CDR3 protein is CASQPMGQGNTEAFF. The CDR3 DNA is TGCGCCAGCCAACCTATGGGACAGGGTAACACTGAAGCTTTCTTT.

This clonotype was seen repeatedly, ten times or more. The chain links TRBV28 to TRBJ1-2; 8 nucleotides line up with TRBD1. Germline V gives CDR1 MDHEN, CDR2 SYDVKM. CDR3 length equals 14 residues. The V gene end was trimmed by 5 bases and the J gene end by 2 bases; junction bases not matched to a gene: 4. The DNA of the CDR3 is TGTGCCAGCAGTCTACAGGGGGGGAACTATGGCTACACCTTC. As protein: CASSLQGGNYGYTF.

This chain's CDR3 is CASSPERLVGQPQHF. CDR3 sequence (DNA): TGTGCCAGCAGCCCTGAGCGGCTCGTAGGTCAGCCCCAGCATTTT. This rearrangement joins TRBV7-8 to TRBJ1-5; unclear D gene. From germline, CDR1 is SGHVS and CDR2 FQNEAQ. CDR3 length equals 15 residues. V shed 5 bases and J shed 6 bases, with 17 bases lying between them.

This clonotype was detected many times. V gene TRBV20-1 combines with J gene TRBJ2-3; D remains unclear. The germline V gene encodes CDR1 DFQATT and CDR2 SNEGSKA (reference sequence). There are 17 residues in the CDR3. Trimming shortened V by 3 bases and J by 0 bases, and 19 bases separated the two germline ends. CDR3 sequence (DNA): TGCAGTGCTAGTCCCTTTTGGAGAGGAGCTAGCACAGATACGCAGTATTTT. Its protein product is CSASPFWRGASTDTQYF.

V is TRBV7-9 and J is TRBJ1-2; no definite D call. The CDR3 runs to 14 residues. V lost 5 bases to trimming and J lost 8 bases, with 18 bases between them. Germline V gene sequence: CDR1 SEHNR, CDR2 FQNEAQ (reference sequence). CDR3 sequence: CASSILYRPAGYTF. CDR3 nucleotide sequence: TGTGCCAGCAGCATACTTTACCGACCTGCGGGCTACACCTTC.

This clonotype came up many times. This rearrangement joins TRBV7-9 to TRBJ1-2; D unclear. The CDR3 contains 13 residues. Germline CDR1 SEHNR, CDR2 FQNEAQ (reference sequence). The V gene lost 1 base and the J gene lost 5 bases, with 8 bases spanning the gap. In DNA form, the CDR3 reads TGTGCCAGCAGCTTAGTCGCAATTTATGGCTACACCTTC. Translating it yields CASSLVAIYGYTF.

This clonotype has at least ten counts. The chain employs TRBV7-9 and TRBJ2-7; D gene ambiguous. CDR3 length: 12 amino acids. Germline CDR1 is SEHNR and CDR2 is FQNEAQ (reference sequence). Trimming left V 0 bases short and J 2 bases short, with 2 bases between. CDR3 sequence reads: CASSLAPYEQYF. The CDR3 DNA is TGTGCCAGCAGCTTAGCTCCCTACGAGCAGTACTTC. Full variable domain (rest looked up from reference TRBV7-9 and TRBJ2-7): DTGVSQNPRHKITKRGQNVTFRCDPISEHNRLYWYRQTLGQGPEFLTYFQNEAQLEKSRLLSDRFSAERPKGSFSTLEIQRTEQGDSAMYLCASSLAPYEQYFGPGTRLTVT.

This clonotype was seen at least ten times. The chain employs TRBV6-2 or TRBV6-3 and TRBJ1-1; D is ambiguous. The CDR3 is made up of 13 amino acids. V was shortened by 3 bases and J by 4 bases, with 9 bases between the two germline ends. Germline V gene lookup returns CDR1 MNHEY and CDR2 SVGEGT. CDR3 protein: CASSYTEGTEAFF. CDR3 in DNA: TGTGCCAGCAGTTATACTGAGGGCACTGAAGCTTTCTTT.

This clonotype showed up many times. The J gene is TRBJ1-5, the V gene TRBV29-1; D call uncertain. V lost 4 bases and J 0 bases, leaving 7 bases between the germline ends. The CDR3 loop spans 13 amino acids. Germline CDR1 and CDR2: SQVTM and ANQGSEA. This CDR3 reads CSVGWGSNQPQHF. The CDR3 DNA follows: TGCAGCGTTGGCTGGGGTAGCAATCAGCCCCAGCATTTT.

This clonotype was recorded at least ten times. The V and J genes are TRBV20-1 and TRBJ2-1; 11 bases align to TRBD2. Germline loops: CDR1 DFQATT, CDR2 SNEGSKA (reference sequence). The length of the CDR3 is 17 residues. Germline trimming cut 0 bases from V and 6 bases from J; bases unmatched to any gene: 10. The CDR3: CSARDLAGLAVINEQFF. DNA for the CDR3: TGCAGTGCTAGAGATCTTGCGGGACTAGCGGTAATCAATGAGCAGTTCTTC.

This clonotype was observed at least ten times. The chain recombines TRBV28 with TRBJ2-5; D is possibly TRBD2 (6 bases). The CDR3 is made up of 12 amino acids. Germline V gene sequence: CDR1 MDHEN, CDR2 SYDVKM. V lost 6 bases and J 9 bases, leaving 14 bases between the germline ends. The CDR3 is CASSPRGGAQYF. Written as DNA, the CDR3 is TGTGCCAGCAGCCCCCGAGGAGGGGCCCAGTACTTC.

In its sample, this clonotype was seen many times. This chain uses TRBV7-7 with TRBJ2-3; 8 bases are a match to TRBD1. V lost 3 bases, J lost 11 bases, and 10 bases stayed unmatched. This CDR3 spans 14 amino acids. CDR1 and CDR2 (germline): SSHAT, FNYEAQ (reference sequence). CDR3 nucleotides: TGTGCCAGCAGCTTGGACGGCGGGACAGGAAAGCAGTATTTT. The encoded protein is CASSLDGGTGKQYF.

This clonotype came up a few times. J is TRBJ1-1 and V is TRBV19; D remains ambiguous. Trimming removed 3 bases at V and 3 bases at J, with 8 bases between. The length of the CDR3 is 13 residues. Germline V gene sequence: CDR1 LNHDA, CDR2 SQIVND (reference sequence). DNA for the CDR3: TGTGCCAGTAGTATGGTAGGATACACTGAAGCTTTCTTT. Translated, it gives CASSMVGYTEAFF.

This clonotype was recorded a few times. The V gene is TRBV4-2, the J gene TRBJ1-1; D possibly corresponds to TRBD1 (5 bases). Germline loops: CDR1 LGHNA, CDR2 YNFKEQ. The V end was cut by 0 bases, the J end by 6 bases, with 17 bases between. CDR3 size: 16 residues. CDR3: CASSQDLGVVTAEAFF. Here the CDR3 DNA reads TGTGCCAGCAGCCAAGATCTGGGGGTTGTGACAGCTGAAGCTTTCTTT.

A word on this clonotype: A much larger clonotype is one base distant, so this may be a read error. The rearrangement joins TRBV5-1 to TRBJ1-5; no reliable D call. Germline V gives CDR1 SGHRS, CDR2 YFSETQ. V dropped 4 bases and J dropped 0 bases, with 11 bases sitting between them. The CDR3 covers 15 residues. Here the CDR3 DNA reads TGCGCCAGCAGCGTTGAAGGGTATAGCAATCAGCCCCAGCATTTT. The encoded protein is CASSVEGYSNQPQHF.

A note on this clonotype: This may be a read error, as it is one base from a much larger clone. This rearrangement joins TRBV7-2 to TRBJ2-2; 13 bases align to TRBD2. This CDR3 spans 20 amino acids. Germline CDR1 and CDR2: SGHTA and FQGNSA. Unmatched junction bases numbered 9, after V lost 0 bases and J lost 2 bases. CDR3 in amino acids: CASSLAGTSGAVLNTGELFF. CDR3 in DNA: TGTGCCAGCAGCTTAGCGGGGACTAGCGGGGCAGTACTCAACACCGGGGAGCTGTTTTTT.

At least ten counts were recorded for this clonotype. The rearrangement links TRBV12-3 or TRBV12-4 to TRBJ2-3; perhaps TRBD2 as D (6 bases). The CDR3 spans 16 residues. Trimming left V 5 bases short and J 1 base short, with 16 bases between. CDR3 sequence: CASSPLRGGRTDTQYF. The CDR3 nucleotides are TGTGCCAGCAGTCCTTTGCGGGGCGGCCGCACAGATACGCAGTATTTT.

In this sample, this clonotype turned up a few times. The V call is TRBV6-5, the J call TRBJ2-1; D remains ambiguous. The CDR3 length is 11 residues. Germline V gives CDR1 MNHEY, CDR2 SVGAGI. V was cut by 5 bases and J by 5 bases, with 4 bases left in between. CDR3 bases: TGTGCCAGCAGTGCTAACAATGAGCAGTTCTTC. Protein sequence: CASSANNEQFF.

This clonotype showed up many times. This rearrangement joins TRBV24-1 to TRBJ1-2, with 7 nucleotides matching TRBD1. Trimming removed 7 bases from V and 7 bases from J; junction bases left unmatched: 8. This CDR3 is built from 13 residues. Looked up from germline, CDR1 is KGHDR and CDR2 is SFDVKD. The CDR3 spells CATSDRVGRGYTF. The CDR3 DNA reads as TGTGCCACCAGCGACAGGGTGGGTCGTGGCTACACCTTC.

The rearrangement uses TRBV4-1 and TRBJ2-1; D is uncertain. CDR1 and CDR2 (germline): MGHRA, YSYEKL. This CDR3 comprises 16 residues. Trimming removed 0 bases at V and 0 bases at J, with 9 bases between. The CDR3 nucleotides are TGCGCCAGCAGCCAAGAGTACGCATACTCCTACAATGAGCAGTTCTTC. This codes for CASSQEYAYSYNEQFF.